Following are 27 T cell receptor beta chains from one sample sequenced in a study of cytomegalovirus exposure and HLA in healthy donors. Amplification used 60 Vbeta primers and 13 Jbeta primers. Sequencing was performed with immunoSEQ multiplex PCR; in TCRdb, only in-frame clones are kept and a portion is missing. The sample shows about 160,000 clones, 70% to 85% of them seen only once. The specimen sequenced was PBMCs. These receptors came from a man between 35 and 55 years old in good health and CMV-seronegative.

In this sample, this clone turned up a few times. The rearrangement joins TRBV5-4 to TRBJ2-5; 11 bases map to TRBD2. Germline V gives CDR1 SGHNT, CDR2 YYREEE (reference sequence). This CDR3 spans 16 amino acids. Losses at the gene ends were 4 bases for V and 1 base for J; bases not matched to a gene: 6. CDR3 DNA sequence: TGTGCCAGCAGCCCTCCGGGACTAGCGGCCCAAGAGACCCAGTACTTC. Its protein is CASSPPGLAAQETQYF.

Concerning this clone: Sequence at one end of the junction differs from germline and may be a read error. J is TRBJ2-6 and V is TRBV5-1; TRBD1 matches 9 bases. The CDR3 is 16 residues long. Per the germline V gene, CDR1 is SGHRS and CDR2 is YFSETQ. CDR3 amino acids: CASSSRQGGGANGLTF. CDR3 bases: TGCGCCAGCAGCTCGCGACAGGGGGGTGGGGCCAACGGCCTGACTTTC.

In its sample, this clone was seen once. This chain joins TRBV11-2 and TRBJ2-7; the D is unclear. The V end lost 0 bases, the J end lost 5 bases, and 8 bases lay between the germline ends. CDR1 SGHAT and CDR2 FQNNGV come from the germline V gene. This CDR3 is built from 13 residues. CDR3 protein: CASSLEVADEQYF. The CDR3 nucleotides read TGTGCCAGCAGCTTAGAGGTTGCGGACGAGCAGTACTTC.

CDR3: CASSKGVDGASYEQYF. The CDR3 DNA reads TGTGCCAGCAGCAAAGGGGTCGATGGGGCATCCTACGAGCAGTACTTC. V is TRBV21-1 and J is TRBJ2-7; the table's D call of TRBD1 was not tested on the DNA. TRBV21-1 counts as a pseudogene. The CDR3 sequence is 16 residues long.

The gene calls are TRBV29-1 and TRBJ2-2, with TRBD1 matching over 7 bases. Germline-derived CDR1 and CDR2 are SQVTM and ANQGSEA. Trimming took 7 bases from V and 6 from J; bases not matched to a gene: 5. The CDR3 contains 12 residues. The CDR3: CSASTGPGELFF. In DNA, the CDR3 is TGCAGCGCATCGACAGGGCCCGGGGAGCTGTTTTTT.

This sequence joins TRBV5-6 and TRBJ1-5; 9 nucleotides agree with TRBD1. Per germline, CDR1 SGHDT and CDR2 YYEEEE. J lost 2 bases, V lost 5 bases, and 2 bases had no gene match. CDR3 length: 14 amino acids. The CDR3 sequence is CASSRTGGNQPQHF. CDR3 in DNA: TGTGCCAGCAGTAGGACAGGGGGCAATCAGCCCCAGCATTTT. The full variable domain, completed using reference TRBV5-6 and TRBJ1-5, is DAGVTQSPTHLIKTRGQQVTLRCSPKSGHDTVSWYQQALGQGPQFIFQYYEEEERQRGNFPDRFSGHQFPNYSSELNVNALLLGDSALYLCASSRTGGNQPQHFGDGTRLSIL.

This clone was detected a few times. The chain couples TRBV4-3 to TRBJ2-7, with 9 bases that match TRBD2. Germline values: CDR1 LGHNA, CDR2 YSLEER. V was clipped by 3 bases and J by 2 bases; unmatched bases: 5. This CDR3 region has 15 residues. The CDR3: CASSQKASGAYEQYF. CDR3 nucleotide sequence: TGCGCCAGCAGCCAGAAGGCTAGCGGGGCCTACGAGCAGTACTTC.

This rearrangement joins TRBV19 to TRBJ2-3, with 9 bases lining up with TRBD1. The germline V gene encodes CDR1 LNHDA and CDR2 SQIVND (reference sequence). The CDR3 runs to 16 residues. The junction had 6 bases not matched to a gene; V was cut back by 4 bases and J by 1 base. The CDR3, as DNA: TGTGCCAGTAGTAATAAGAGGACAGGGGGCACAGATACGCAGTATTTT. It is translated as CASSNKRTGGTDTQYF.

This clone was picked up a small number of times. The chain is built from TRBV2 and TRBJ1-2, with 7 bases aligning to TRBD1. The CDR3 totals 13 residues. V shed 5 bases and J 7 bases; nucleotides not matched to a gene: 7. The germline V gene encodes CDR1 SNHLY and CDR2 FYNNEI. The CDR3 sequence is CASSTGVPPGYTF. The CDR3 DNA reads TGTGCCAGCAGTACAGGGGTCCCCCCTGGCTACACCTTC.

This clone appeared once. The chain carries TRBV5-4 and TRBJ2-5; TRBD1 agrees at 9 bases. From germline, CDR1 is SGHNT and CDR2 YYREEE (reference sequence). V lost 3 bases to trimming and J lost 4 bases; unmatched junction nucleotides: 4. The CDR3 has 14 residues. The CDR3 reads CASSWGQGRETQYF. In DNA, the CDR3 is TGTGCCAGCAGCTGGGGACAGGGTCGAGAGACCCAGTACTTC.

The chain has TRBV5-4 and TRBJ1-1; unclear D gene. Per the germline V gene, CDR1 is SGHNT and CDR2 is YYREEE (reference sequence). V was cut by 5 bases and J by 1 base, with 12 bases left in between. The CDR3 runs 14 residues. This CDR3 reads CASRMLGQNTEAFF. DNA for the CDR3: TGTGCCAGCAGGATGCTGGGCCAGAACACTGAAGCTTTCTTT.

CDR3 in amino acids: CSVEGALSYNEQFF. Here the CDR3 DNA reads TGCAGCGTTGAAGGGGCACTCTCCTACAATGAGCAGTTCTTC. The V and J genes are TRBV29-1 and TRBJ2-1, with D unclear. V shed 1 base and J shed 0 bases, with 7 bases lying between them. In germline, CDR1 is SQVTM, CDR2 ANQGSEA. This CDR3 region has 14 residues.

The V and J genes are TRBV7-2 and TRBJ2-7; the match to TRBD1 covers 7 bases. In germline, CDR1 is SGHTA, CDR2 FQGNSA. The CDR3 spans 14 residues. With V trimmed by 1 base and J by 10 bases, 10 bases remained unmatched. In DNA form, the CDR3 reads TGTGCCAGCAGCTTAGAGGGGACAGCTACGAGACAGTACTTC. This gives the protein CASSLEGTATRQYF.

The chain employs TRBV5-1 and TRBJ2-4; D perhaps matches TRBD2 (7 bases). The germline gives CDR1 SGHRS, CDR2 YFSETQ. This CDR3 contains 14 residues. V was clipped by 2 bases and J by 6 bases, with 12 bases between them. The CDR3 here is CASSFLGGGNIQYF. In DNA, the CDR3 is TGCGCCAGCAGCTTTCTAGGGGGGGGAAACATTCAGTACTTC.

The chain carries TRBV19 and TRBJ2-3; the D is unclear. The V end lost 3 bases, the J end lost 0 bases, and 7 bases lay between the germline ends. CDR3 size: 14 residues. Germline V gene sequence: CDR1 LNHDA, CDR2 SQIVND (reference sequence). The CDR3 coding sequence is TGTGCCAGTAGTATCAGCGTAAGCACAGATACGCAGTATTTT. Its protein product is CASSISVSTDTQYF.

This chain uses TRBV7-9 with TRBJ2-1; TRBD2 agrees at 10 bases. The CDR3 totals 15 residues. Losses at the gene ends were 4 bases for V and 6 bases for J; bases not matched to a gene: 6. Germline V lookup: CDR1 SEHNR, CDR2 FQNEAQ (reference sequence). This chain's CDR3 is CASSSPGLARNEQFF. The CDR3 region has the DNA TGTGCCAGCAGCTCACCGGGACTAGCGCGCAATGAGCAGTTCTTC.

The chain couples TRBV11-3 to TRBJ2-1; D call uncertain. Germline CDR1 reads SGHNT; CDR2 reads YENEEA. V gave up 5 bases and J gave up 0 bases, with 8 bases separating them. The CDR3 length is 14 residues. CDR3 DNA sequence: TGTGCCAGCAGCCCCTCTAGCTCCTACAATGAGCAGTTCTTC. Its translation is CASSPSSSYNEQFF.

This clone was found a few times. The J gene is TRBJ2-5, the V gene TRBV6-5; 8 bases are a match to TRBD2. There are 16 residues in the CDR3. The ends lost 2 bases at V and 7 bases at J; junction bases unmatched: 12. Germline lookup yields CDR1 MNHEY and CDR2 SVGAGI. CDR3 in DNA: TGTGCCAGCAGTTACCTCCCTAGCGGGCCCAGCGTGACCCAGTACTTC. Translation: CASSYLPSGPSVTQYF.

This clone occurred a few times. This sequence joins TRBV5-1 and TRBJ2-5, with D possibly being TRBD1 (5 bases). V lost 4 bases to trimming and J lost 4 bases, with 20 bases between them. Germline V gene lookup returns CDR1 SGHRS and CDR2 YFSETQ. CDR3 length: 16 amino acids. The CDR3 is CASSSGVTGLGETQYF. For the CDR3, the DNA is TGCGCCAGCAGCAGTGGTGTCACAGGTCTTGGAGAGACCCAGTACTTC.

The CDR3 DNA reads TGCGCCAGCAGCGCCACCTCACAGGTCTTCGAGCAGTACTTC. It translates to CASSATSQVFEQYF. This chain joins TRBV5-1 and TRBJ2-7, with D possibly matching TRBD1 (5 bases). CDR3 length: 14 amino acids. The V gene's germline CDR1 is SGHRS and CDR2 YFSETQ. The ends were cut back, 4 bases at V and 6 bases at J, with 17 bases in the middle.

V gene TRBV2 combines with J gene TRBJ2-4; 9 nucleotides align to TRBD1. V gave up 6 bases and J gave up 6 bases; unmatched junction bases: 3. The CDR3 covers 13 residues. Germline values: CDR1 SNHLY, CDR2 FYNNEI. The CDR3 here is CASSGTGLNIQYF. The CDR3 region has the DNA TGTGCCAGCAGCGGGACAGGGTTAAACATTCAGTACTTC. Full variable domain (missing parts from reference TRBV2 and TRBJ2-4): EPEVTQTPSHQVTQMGQEVILRCVPISNHLYFYWYRQILGQKVEFLVSFYNNEISEKSEIFDDQFSVERPDGSNFTLKIRSTKLEDSAMYFCASSGTGLNIQYFGAGTRLSVL.

This rearrangement joins TRBV5-1 to TRBJ2-5; D is uncertain. CDR1 and CDR2 (germline): SGHRS, YFSETQ. This CDR3 region has 12 residues. V lost 4 bases and J lost 4, with 8 bases in between. The CDR3 sequence is CASSRTRETQYF. The DNA of the CDR3 is TGCGCCAGCAGCCGTACGCGAGAGACCCAGTACTTC.

This clone occurred once. The V and J genes are TRBV6-4 and TRBJ2-3; D ambiguous. V was pared by 6 bases and J by 0 bases, with 13 bases between. CDR1 is MRHNA, CDR2 SNTAGT, per germline. This CDR3 is built from 15 residues. CDR3 sequence (DNA): TGTGCCAGCAGCCAACTTCCCTCTAGCACAGATACGCAGTATTTT. Translation: CASSQLPSSTDTQYF.

This chain joins TRBV7-9 and TRBJ2-2; D uncertain. Germline V lookup: CDR1 SEHNR, CDR2 FQNEAQ (reference sequence). V dropped 3 bases and J dropped 3 bases, with 14 bases sitting between them. This CDR3 is 16 amino acids long. The CDR3 here is CASSFNPRAYTGELFF. The CDR3, as DNA: TGTGCCAGCAGCTTTAATCCCCGAGCCTACACCGGGGAGCTGTTTTTT. The whole variable domain, filled in from reference TRBV7-9 and TRBJ2-2, reads DTGVSQNPRHKITKRGQNVTFRCDPISEHNRLYWYRQTLGQGPEFLTYFQNEAQLEKSRLLSDRFSAERPKGSFSTLEIQRTEQGDSAMYLCASSFNPRAYTGELFFGEGSRLTVL.

The chain employs TRBV2 and TRBJ2-5, with TRBD1 as a possible D gene (6 bases). Germline V gene sequence: CDR1 SNHLY, CDR2 FYNNEI. The CDR3 consists of 14 residues. Trimming stripped 6 bases from V and 7 bases from J, with 18 bases between. CDR3 sequence: CASSGQTQEGTQYF. The CDR3 nucleotides read TGTGCCAGCAGCGGACAGACTCAGGAAGGGACCCAGTACTTC.

The chain links TRBV30 to TRBJ1-6, with TRBD1 as a possible D gene (5 bases). CDR1 and CDR2 from the germline V gene are GTSNPN and SVGIG (reference sequence). The ends were cut back, 0 bases at V and 4 bases at J, with 13 bases in the middle. The CDR3 consists of 16 residues. The DNA of the CDR3 is TGTGCCTGGAGTGTGAGGACAAGAGGATATAATTCACCCCTCCACTTT. This encodes CAWSVRTRGYNSPLHF.

This rearrangement joins TRBV28 to TRBJ2-7; 8 bases are shared with TRBD2. The J segment lost 4 bases and the V segment lost 6 bases, leaving 14 bases of the junction unmatched. CDR3 length: 16 amino acids. Germline CDR1 reads MDHEN; CDR2 reads SYDVKM. As DNA, the CDR3 is TGTGCCAGCAGCCCACCCGGACTAGCTGTTCTGTACGAGCAGTACTTC. It encodes CASSPPGLAVLYEQYF.